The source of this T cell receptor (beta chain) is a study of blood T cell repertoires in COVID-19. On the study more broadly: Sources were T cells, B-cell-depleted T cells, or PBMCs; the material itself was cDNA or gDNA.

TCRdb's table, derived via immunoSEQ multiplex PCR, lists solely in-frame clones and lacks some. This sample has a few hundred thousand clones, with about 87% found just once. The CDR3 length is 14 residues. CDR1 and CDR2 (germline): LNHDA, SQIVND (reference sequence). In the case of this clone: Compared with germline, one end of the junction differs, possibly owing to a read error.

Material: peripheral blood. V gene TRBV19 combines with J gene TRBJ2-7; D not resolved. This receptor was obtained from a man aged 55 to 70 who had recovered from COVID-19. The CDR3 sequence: CASSKSPVNYGQYF. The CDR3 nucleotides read TGTGCCAGTAGTAAATCCCCCGTCAACTACGGGCAGTACTTC.